This TCR beta chain was recovered during a study of control samples from healthy donors and cancer patients. Profiled with immunoSEQ multiplex PCR; TCRdb holds only in-frame clones, not every one. This sample has about 130,000 clones, with about 92% found just once. Trimming pared 1 base from V and 6 bases from J, leaving 9 bases between. The CDR3 has 13 amino acids. Germline V lookup: CDR1 SGHAT, CDR2 FQNNGV. Sample: PBMCs. The V gene is TRBV11-2, the J gene TRBJ1-1; D may be TRBD1 (5 bases). This receptor was taken from a man aged 45-65 years with head and neck cancer. The CDR3 spells CASSLVVGAEAFF. The CDR3, as DNA: TGTGCCAGCAGCTTAGTGGTGGGGGCTGAAGCTTTCTTT.